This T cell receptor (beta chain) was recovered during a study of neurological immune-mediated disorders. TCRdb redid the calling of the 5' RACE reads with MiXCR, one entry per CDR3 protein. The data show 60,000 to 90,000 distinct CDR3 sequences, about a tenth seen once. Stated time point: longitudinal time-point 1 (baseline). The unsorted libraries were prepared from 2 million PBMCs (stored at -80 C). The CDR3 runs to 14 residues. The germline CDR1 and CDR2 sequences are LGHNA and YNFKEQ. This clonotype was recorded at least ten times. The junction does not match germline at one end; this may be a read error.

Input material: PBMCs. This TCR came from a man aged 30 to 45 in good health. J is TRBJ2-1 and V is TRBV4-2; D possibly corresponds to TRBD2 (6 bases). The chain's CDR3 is CASSYRDSDNEQFF. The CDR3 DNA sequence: TGTGCCAGCAGCTACCGGGACTCCGACAATGAGCAGTTCTTC.